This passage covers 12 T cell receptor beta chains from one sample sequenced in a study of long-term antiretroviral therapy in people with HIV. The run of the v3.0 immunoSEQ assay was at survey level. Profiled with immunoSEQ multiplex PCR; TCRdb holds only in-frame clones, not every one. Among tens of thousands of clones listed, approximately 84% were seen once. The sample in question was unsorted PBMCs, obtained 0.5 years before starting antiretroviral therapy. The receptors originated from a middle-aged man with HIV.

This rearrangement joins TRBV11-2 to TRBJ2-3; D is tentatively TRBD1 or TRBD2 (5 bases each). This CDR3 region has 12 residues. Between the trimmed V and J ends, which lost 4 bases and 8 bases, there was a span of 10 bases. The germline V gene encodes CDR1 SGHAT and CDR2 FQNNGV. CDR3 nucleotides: TGTGCCAGCAGCTCCACGGGACCTACGCAGTATTTT. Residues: CASSSTGPTQYF.

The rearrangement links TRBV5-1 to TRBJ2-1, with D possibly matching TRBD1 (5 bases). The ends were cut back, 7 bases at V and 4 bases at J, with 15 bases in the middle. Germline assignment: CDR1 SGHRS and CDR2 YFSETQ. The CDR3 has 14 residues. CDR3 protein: CASQMGQLYNEQFF. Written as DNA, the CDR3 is TGCGCCAGCCAAATGGGGCAGTTATACAATGAGCAGTTCTTC.

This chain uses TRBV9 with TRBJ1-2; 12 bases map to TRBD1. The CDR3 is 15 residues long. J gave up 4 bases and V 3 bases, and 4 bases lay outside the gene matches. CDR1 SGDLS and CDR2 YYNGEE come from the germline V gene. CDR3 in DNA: TGTGCCAGCAGCGCGGGGACAGGGGGCAGCTATGGCTACACCTTC. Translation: CASSAGTGGSYGYTF. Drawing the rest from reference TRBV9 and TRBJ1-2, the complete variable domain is DSGVTQTPKHLITATGQRVTLRCSPRSGDLSVYWYQQSLDQGLQFLIQYYNGEERAKGNILERFSAQQFPDLHSELNLSSLELGDSALYFCASSAGTGGSYGYTFGSGTRLTVV.

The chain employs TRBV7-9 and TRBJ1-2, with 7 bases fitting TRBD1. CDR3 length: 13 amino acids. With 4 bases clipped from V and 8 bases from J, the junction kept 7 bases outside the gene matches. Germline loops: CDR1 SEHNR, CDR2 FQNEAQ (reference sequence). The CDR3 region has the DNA TGTGCCAGCAGCTCCTCAGGGGGAGAGGGCTACACCTTC. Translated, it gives CASSSSGGEGYTF.

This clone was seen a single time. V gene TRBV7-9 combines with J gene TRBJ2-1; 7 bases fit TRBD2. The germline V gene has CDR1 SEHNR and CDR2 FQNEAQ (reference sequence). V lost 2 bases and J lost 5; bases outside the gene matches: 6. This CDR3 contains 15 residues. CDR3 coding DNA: TGTGCCAGCAGCTTAAGCGGGACTTACAACAATGAGCAGTTCTTC. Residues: CASSLSGTYNNEQFF. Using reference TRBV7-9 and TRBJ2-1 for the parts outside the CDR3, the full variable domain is DTGVSQNPRHKITKRGQNVTFRCDPISEHNRLYWYRQTLGQGPEFLTYFQNEAQLEKSRLLSDRFSAERPKGSFSTLEIQRTEQGDSAMYLCASSLSGTYNNEQFFGPGTRLTVL.

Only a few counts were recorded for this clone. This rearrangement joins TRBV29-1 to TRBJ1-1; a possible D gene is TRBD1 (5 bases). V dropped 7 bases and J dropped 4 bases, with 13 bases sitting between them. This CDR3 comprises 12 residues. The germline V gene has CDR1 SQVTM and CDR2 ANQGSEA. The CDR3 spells CSARTGGTEAFF. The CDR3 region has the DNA TGCAGCGCCAGAACTGGGGGCACTGAAGCTTTCTTT.

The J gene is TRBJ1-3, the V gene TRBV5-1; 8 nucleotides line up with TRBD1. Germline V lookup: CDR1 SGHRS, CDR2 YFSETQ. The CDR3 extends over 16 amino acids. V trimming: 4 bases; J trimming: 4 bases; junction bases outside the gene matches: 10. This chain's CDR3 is CASSGNAGGRGNTIYF. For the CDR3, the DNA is TGCGCCAGCAGCGGCAATGCAGGGGGCAGAGGAAACACCATATATTTT.

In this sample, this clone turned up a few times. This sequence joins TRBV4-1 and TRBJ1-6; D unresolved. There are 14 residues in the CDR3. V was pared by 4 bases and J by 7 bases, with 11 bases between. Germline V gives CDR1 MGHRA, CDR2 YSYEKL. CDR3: CASSLGYGNSPLHF. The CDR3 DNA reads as TGCGCCAGCAGCCTAGGATACGGGAATTCACCCCTCCACTTT.

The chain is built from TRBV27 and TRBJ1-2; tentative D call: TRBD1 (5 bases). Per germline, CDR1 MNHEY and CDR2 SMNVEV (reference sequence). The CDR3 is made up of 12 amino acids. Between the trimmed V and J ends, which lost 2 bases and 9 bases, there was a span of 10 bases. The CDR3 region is CASSLRGRSYTF. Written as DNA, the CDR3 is TGTGCCAGCAGTTTAAGGGGCCGTAGCTACACCTTC.

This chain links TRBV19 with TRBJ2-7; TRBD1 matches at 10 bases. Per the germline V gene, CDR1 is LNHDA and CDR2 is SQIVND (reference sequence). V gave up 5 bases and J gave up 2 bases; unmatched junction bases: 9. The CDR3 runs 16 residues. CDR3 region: CASSSHSGTGAYEQYF. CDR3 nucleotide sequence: TGTGCCAGTAGTTCCCACTCCGGGACAGGGGCCTACGAGCAGTACTTC.

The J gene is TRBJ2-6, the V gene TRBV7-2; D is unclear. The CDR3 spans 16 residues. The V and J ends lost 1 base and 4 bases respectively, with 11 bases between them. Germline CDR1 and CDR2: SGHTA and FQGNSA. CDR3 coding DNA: TGTGCCAGCAGCTTAGACGGGCGGTTCGGGGCCAACGTCCTGACTTTC. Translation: CASSLDGRFGANVLTF. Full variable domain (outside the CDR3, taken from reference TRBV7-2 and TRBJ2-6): GAGVSQSPSNKVTEKGKDVELRCDPISGHTALYWYRQSLGQGLEFLIYFQGNSAPDKSGLPSDRFSAERTGGSVSTLTIQRTQQEDSAVYLCASSLDGRFGANVLTFGAGSRLTVL.

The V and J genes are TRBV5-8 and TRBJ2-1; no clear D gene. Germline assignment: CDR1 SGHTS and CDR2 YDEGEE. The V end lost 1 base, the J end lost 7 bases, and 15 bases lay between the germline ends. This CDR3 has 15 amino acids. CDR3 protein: CASSLRWANSNEQFF. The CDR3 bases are TGTGCCAGCAGCTTGAGGTGGGCCAACTCGAATGAGCAGTTCTTC.